The 20 T cell receptor beta chains listed next were all sequenced from one sample in a study of cytomegalovirus exposure and HLA in healthy donors. Amplification used 60 Vbeta primers and 13 Jbeta primers. Produced via immunoSEQ multiplex PCR; TCRdb's table is partial and in-frame only. The sample holds about 160,000 clones, roughly three quarters seen once. The sample was PBMCs. These receptors were collected from a man aged 60 to 69 in good health and CMV-seronegative.

The chain carries TRBV7-2 and TRBJ2-5; the match to TRBD2 covers 8 bases. Germline values: CDR1 SGHTA, CDR2 FQGNSA. J lost 5 bases, V lost 2 bases, and 7 bases had no gene match. This CDR3 is 15 amino acids long. The CDR3 DNA sequence: TGTGCCAGCAGCTTACCGGGGGGGGCCGACGAGACCCAGTACTTC. Translated: CASSLPGGADETQYF.

The chain couples TRBV7-9 to TRBJ1-1; 7 bases align to TRBD1. CDR1 is SEHNR and CDR2 is FQNEAQ in the germline V gene (reference sequence). The CDR3 runs 13 residues. V shed 3 bases, J shed 3 bases, and the junction held 1 base outside the gene matches. Here the CDR3 reads CASSFTGDTEAFF. The CDR3, as DNA: TGTGCCAGCAGCTTTACAGGGGACACTGAAGCTTTCTTT. Supplemented by reference TRBV7-9 and TRBJ1-1, the full variable domain reads DTGVSQNPRHKITKRGQNVTFRCDPISEHNRLYWYRQTLGQGPEFLTYFQNEAQLEKSRLLSDRFSAERPKGSFSTLEIQRTEQGDSAMYLCASSFTGDTEAFFGQGTRLTVV.

This chain links TRBV5-4 with TRBJ2-5; 9 positions match TRBD2. Germline CDR1 SGHNT, CDR2 YYREEE (reference sequence). The V gene end was trimmed by 2 bases and the J gene end by 1 base; junction bases not matched to a gene: 6. CDR3 size: 16 residues. CDR3 loop: CASSFGSSGVQETQYF. CDR3 sequence (DNA): TGTGCCAGCAGCTTCGGGTCTAGCGGGGTCCAAGAGACCCAGTACTTC.

The chain joins TRBV28 to TRBJ2-1; 7 nucleotides align to TRBD2. This CDR3 has 15 amino acids. The J segment lost 7 bases and the V segment lost 6 bases, leaving 12 bases of the junction unmatched. Germline V gene lookup returns CDR1 MDHEN and CDR2 SYDVKM. The DNA for the CDR3 is TGTGCCAGCAGCCCGGGGGGACTAACCGTTAATGAGCAGTTCTTC. Protein: CASSPGGLTVNEQFF.

V gene TRBV12-5 combines with J gene TRBJ2-2, with TRBD2 matching over 14 bases. Per the germline V gene, CDR1 is LGHNT and CDR2 is FRNRAP. The V segment lost 5 bases and the J segment 2 bases; nucleotides outside the gene matches: 10. The CDR3 runs to 19 residues. For the CDR3, the DNA is TGTGCTAGTGGTGACCCAAGGACTAGCGGGAGGCTTAACACCGGGGAGCTGTTTTTT. This sequence encodes CASGDPRTSGRLNTGELFF.

The V and J genes are TRBV5-1 and TRBJ2-2; 7 nucleotides agree with TRBD1. The junction had 3 bases not matched to a gene; V was cut back by 4 bases and J by 3 bases. There are 14 residues in the CDR3. Germline V lookup: CDR1 SGHRS, CDR2 YFSETQ. CDR3 sequence: CASSLGQHTGELFF. CDR3 bases: TGCGCCAGCAGCCTGGGACAGCACACCGGGGAGCTGTTTTTT.

V usage is TRBV28 and J usage is TRBJ2-7; D gene ambiguous. The CDR3 totals 14 residues. Trimming pared 3 bases from V and 2 bases from J, leaving 11 bases between. CDR1 is MDHEN, CDR2 SYDVKM, per germline. The CDR3 is CASSLVGPTYEQYF. The CDR3 DNA sequence: TGTGCCAGCAGTTTGGTGGGCCCAACCTACGAGCAGTACTTC.

The chain is built from TRBV30 and TRBJ2-7; the D gene is possibly TRBD2 (7 bases). This CDR3 comprises 14 residues. Trimming removed 2 bases from V and 3 bases from J, with 14 bases in between. Germline assignment: CDR1 GTSNPN and CDR2 SVGIG (reference sequence). The DNA for the CDR3 is TGTGCCTGGAGTTTTGGGGGCGGGAGCTACGAGCAGTACTTC. It encodes CAWSFGGGSYEQYF.

The rearrangement joins TRBV6-5 to TRBJ1-2; TRBD1 matches at 8 bases. The CDR3 has 13 amino acids. Germline V gives CDR1 MNHEY, CDR2 SVGAGI. The V gene end was trimmed by 7 bases and the J gene end by 3 bases; junction bases not matched to a gene: 4. In nucleotides, the CDR3 is TGTGCCAGCACAACGACAGGGGACTATGGCTACACCTTC. This codes for CASTTTGDYGYTF.

This clone turned up a few times. The junction does not match germline at one end; this may be a read error. The chain links TRBV7-9 to TRBJ2-7; D is perhaps TRBD2 (5 bases). The germline V gene has CDR1 SEHNR and CDR2 FQNEAQ (reference sequence). The length of the CDR3 is 16 residues. DNA for the CDR3: TGTTCCAGCAGCTTAGGTTTGTGGGAGTTCCTGGGAGAGCAGTACTTC. It specifies CSSSLGLWEFLGEQYF.

This clone was found once. The chain couples TRBV5-1 to TRBJ2-3, with D possibly TRBD2 on 6 matching bases. Germline CDR1 SGHRS, CDR2 YFSETQ. Trimming removed 3 bases at V and 0 bases at J, with 11 bases between. This CDR3 spans 15 amino acids. The CDR3 region has the DNA TGCGCCAGCAGCTGGGATAGCGGCAGCACAGATACGCAGTATTTT. Protein: CASSWDSGSTDTQYF. Complete variable domain (other parts from reference TRBV5-1 and TRBJ2-3): KAGVTQTPRYLIKTRGQQVTLSCSPISGHRSVSWYQQTPGQGLQFLFEYFSETQRNKGNFPGRFSGRQFSNSRSEMNVSTLELGDSALYLCASSWDSGSTDTQYFGPGTRLTVL.

This clone was seen a few times. The chain recombines TRBV27 with TRBJ1-5, with D perhaps matching TRBD1 (6 bases). Germline lookup yields CDR1 MNHEY and CDR2 SMNVEV (reference sequence). The CDR3 is 17 amino acids. Trimming shortened V by 6 bases and J by 1 base, and 19 bases separated the two germline ends. CDR3 region: CASSQPNQDSSNQPQHF. CDR3 coding DNA: TGTGCCAGCAGCCAACCGAACCAGGACAGCAGCAATCAGCCCCAGCATTTT.

This clone was seen a handful of times. The chain couples TRBV6-5 to TRBJ2-2; D may be TRBD2 (5 bases). This CDR3 region has 14 residues. Germline CDR1 is MNHEY and CDR2 is SVGAGI. Deletions cut 5 bases from V and 1 base from J, with 8 bases between. CDR3 DNA sequence: TGTGCCAGCAGTGCACTAGAGAACACCGGGGAGCTGTTTTTT. Protein sequence: CASSALENTGELFF.

The chain employs TRBV7-2 and TRBJ2-7; the D gene is possibly TRBD1 (6 bases). This CDR3 comprises 13 residues. CDR1 is SGHTA, CDR2 FQGNSA, per germline. The V gene lost 3 bases and the J gene lost 3 bases, with 9 bases spanning the gap. The CDR3 protein is CASSLLDSYEQYF. For the CDR3, the DNA is TGTGCCAGCAGCTTGCTGGACAGCTACGAGCAGTACTTC.

This rearrangement joins TRBV7-2 to TRBJ2-1; 9 bases agree with TRBD2. The CDR3 sequence is 16 residues long. The V gene's germline CDR1 is SGHTA and CDR2 FQGNSA. The J segment lost 2 bases and the V segment lost 5 bases, leaving 7 bases of the junction unmatched. The chain's CDR3 is CASSPSAGGPYNEQFF. DNA for the CDR3: TGTGCCAGCAGCCCCTCTGCGGGGGGGCCCTACAATGAGCAGTTCTTC.

The chain has TRBV11-2 and TRBJ2-2; tentative D call: TRBD1 (6 bases). The germline CDR1 and CDR2 sequences are SGHAT and FQNNGV. V was cut by 1 base and J by 5 bases, with 8 bases left in between. This CDR3 comprises 14 residues. DNA for the CDR3: TGTGCCAGCAGCTTAGGACAGGCTACCGGGGAGCTGTTTTTT. Translated: CASSLGQATGELFF.

This rearrangement joins TRBV25-1 to TRBJ1-1; D gene ambiguous. The CDR3 sequence is 13 residues long. Germline assignment: CDR1 MGHDK and CDR2 SYGVNS. V shed 6 bases and J shed 1 base, with 9 bases lying between them. Here the CDR3 DNA reads TGTGCCAGCAGATTTCTCAGGAACACTGAAGCTTTCTTT. Its translation: CASRFLRNTEAFF.

The gene calls are TRBV7-2 and TRBJ2-5; D is undetermined. The ends were cut back, 2 bases at V and 5 bases at J, with 9 bases in the middle. Germline-derived CDR1 and CDR2 are SGHTA and FQGNSA. The CDR3 has 13 amino acids. DNA for the CDR3: TGTGCCAGCAGCTTAAGTAGTCCTGAGACCCAGTACTTC. It yields the protein CASSLSSPETQYF. The full variable domain, its missing parts supplied by reference TRBV7-2 and TRBJ2-5, is GAGVSQSPSNKVTEKGKDVELRCDPISGHTALYWYRQSLGQGLEFLIYFQGNSAPDKSGLPSDRFSAERTGGSVSTLTIQRTQQEDSAVYLCASSLSSPETQYFGPGTRLLVL.

The chain employs TRBV11-3 and TRBJ1-4; D may be TRBD1 (5 bases). The ends were cut back, 11 bases at V and 0 bases at J, with 28 bases in the middle. From germline, CDR1 is SGHNT and CDR2 YENEEA. CDR3 length: 19 residues. The chain's CDR3 is CAETLTAGGTNATNEKLFF. The CDR3, as DNA: TGTGCCGAAACCCTTACCGCCGGGGGAACGAATGCAACTAATGAAAAACTGTTTTTT.

The rearrangement uses TRBV28 and TRBJ1-2, with D tentatively TRBD1 (6 bases). Trimming removed 6 bases at V and 6 bases at J, with 17 bases between. This CDR3 comprises 14 residues. Germline V CDR1 and CDR2: MDHEN, SYDVKM. CDR3 nucleotides: TGTGCCAGCAGCACTACGGGCAGGGGCCATGGCTACACCTTC. It encodes CASSTTGRGHGYTF.